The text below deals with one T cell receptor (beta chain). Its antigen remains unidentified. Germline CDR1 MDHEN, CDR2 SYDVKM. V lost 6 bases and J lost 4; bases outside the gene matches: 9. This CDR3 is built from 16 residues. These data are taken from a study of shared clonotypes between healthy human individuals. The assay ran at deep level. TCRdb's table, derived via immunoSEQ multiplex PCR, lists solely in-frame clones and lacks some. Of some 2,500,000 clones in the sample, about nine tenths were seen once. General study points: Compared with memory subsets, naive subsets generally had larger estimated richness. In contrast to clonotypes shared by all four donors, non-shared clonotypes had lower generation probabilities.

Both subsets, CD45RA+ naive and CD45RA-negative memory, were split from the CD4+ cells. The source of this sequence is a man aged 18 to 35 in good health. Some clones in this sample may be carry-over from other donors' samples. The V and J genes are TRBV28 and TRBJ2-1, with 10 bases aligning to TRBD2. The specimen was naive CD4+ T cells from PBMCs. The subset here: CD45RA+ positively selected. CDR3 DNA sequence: TGTGCCAGCAGGCCCGCGACTAGCGGGCTTTACAATGAGCAGTTCTTC. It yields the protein CASRPATSGLYNEQFF. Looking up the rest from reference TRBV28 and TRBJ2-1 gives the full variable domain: DVKVTQSSRYLVKRTGEKVFLECVQDMDHENMFWYRQDPGLGLRLIYFSYDVKMKEKGDIPEGYSVSREKKERFSLILESASTNQTSMYLCASRPATSGLYNEQFFGPGTRLTVL.